The 8 T cell receptor beta chains listed next were all sequenced from one sample in a study of long-term antiretroviral therapy in people with HIV. They ran version v3.0 of the immunoSEQ assay at survey level. The protocol was immunoSEQ multiplex PCR, while the TCRdb copy is restricted to in-frame clones and leaves out a portion. The sample lists approximately 15,000 clones; approximately 85% were seen once. The material sequenced was unsorted PBMCs, taken 6.2 years after starting antiretroviral therapy. These receptors were collected from a man aged 35 to 55 with HIV.

The rearrangement uses TRBV7-9 and TRBJ2-3, with 7 positions matching TRBD1. Germline assignment: CDR1 SEHNR and CDR2 FQNEAQ (reference sequence). This CDR3 region has 16 residues. With 7 bases clipped from V and 5 bases from J, the junction kept 15 bases outside the gene matches. CDR3: CASIDSRGQFVDTQYF. In DNA, the CDR3 is TGTGCCAGCATAGATTCACGGGGACAGTTCGTAGATACGCAGTATTTT.

V gene TRBV27 combines with J gene TRBJ2-7; 8 nucleotides match TRBD1. The CDR3 extends over 12 amino acids. Germline CDR1 MNHEY, CDR2 SMNVEV (reference sequence). The V gene end was trimmed by 5 bases and the J gene end by 6 bases; junction bases not matched to a gene: 3. Here the CDR3 reads CASSHRGSEQYF. CDR3 bases: TGTGCCAGCAGTCACAGGGGGAGCGAGCAGTACTTC.

The J gene is TRBJ1-2, the V gene TRBV4-1, with D hard to call. Germline CDR1 and CDR2: MGHRA and YSYEKL. Trimming removed 3 bases from V and 5 bases from J, with 10 bases in between. The length of the CDR3 is 13 residues. The CDR3 region has the DNA TGCGCCAGCAGCCATGTAGATAGGTATGGCTACACCTTC. Protein product: CASSHVDRYGYTF.

The rearrangement links TRBV11-2 to TRBJ2-1; 9 positions agree with TRBD2. The CDR3 totals 16 residues. Germline V gene sequence: CDR1 SGHAT, CDR2 FQNNGV. V was clipped by 4 bases and J by 3 bases; unmatched bases: 7. The DNA of the CDR3 is TGTGCCAGCAGCTCACCGGGACTAGCAAACTACAATGAGCAGTTCTTC. This encodes CASSSPGLANYNEQFF.

V is TRBV18 and J is TRBJ2-4, with 7 bases that match TRBD2. Trimming took 6 bases from V and 15 from J; bases not matched to a gene: 14. The germline V gene has CDR1 KGHSH and CDR2 LQKENI. CDR3 size: 13 residues. Written as DNA, the CDR3 is TGTGCCAGCTCGTACCAGAAAGGACTAGAGTCGTACTTC. Translated: CASSYQKGLESYF.

On this clone itself: The sample holds other DNA sequences that translate to the same CDR3. The rearrangement uses TRBV2 and TRBJ2-7; 7 bases line up with TRBD2. The CDR3 is 14 residues long. Germline loops: CDR1 SNHLY, CDR2 FYNNEI. V was clipped by 4 bases and J by 4 bases; unmatched bases: 7. CDR3: CASSAGTGGYEQYF. The CDR3 bases are TGTGCCAGCAGTGCCGGGACCGGGGGGTACGAGCAGTACTTC.

The V gene is TRBV7-8, the J gene TRBJ2-7; TRBD2 matches 9 bases. Trimming took 5 bases from V and 3 from J; bases not matched to a gene: 8. Germline CDR1 and CDR2: SGHVS and FQNEAQ. This CDR3 is built from 15 residues. CDR3 nucleotides: TGTGCCAGCAGCCCAACAGCGGGAGGTGGCTACGAGCAGTACTTC. As protein: CASSPTAGGGYEQYF.

For the CDR3, the DNA is TGTGCCTGGAAGGGGAGGACCCGGAGGCCGGACACCGGGGAGCTGTTTTTT. Translation gives CAWKGRTRRPDTGELFF. This chain connects TRBV30 to TRBJ2-2, with D tentatively TRBD2 (6 bases). Germline V lookup: CDR1 GTSNPN, CDR2 SVGIG (reference sequence). The CDR3 is made up of 17 amino acids. The ends were cut back, 4 bases at V and 3 bases at J, with 21 bases in the middle.